The 26 T cell receptor beta chains presented below share a single source sample, sequenced in a study of blood T cells in healthy people across ages. The authors ran a second PCR of roughly 6 to 12 cycles using a sample-barcoded 5' primer and a J-beta primer mix. TCRdb re-called the 5' RACE reads with MiXCR, one entry per CDR3 protein. This sample has around 1.5 million distinct CDR3 sequences, with almost 60% found just once. The sample consisted of blood. The receptors derive from a man between 18 and 35 years old in good health.

This chain joins TRBV20-1 and TRBJ2-7, with 10 nucleotides matching TRBD1. Germline CDR1 DFQATT, CDR2 SNEGSKA (reference sequence). The CDR3 totals 15 residues. V dropped 6 bases and J dropped 4; count of bases not matched to a gene: 12. The CDR3 coding sequence is TGCAGTGCCTCGACTACCGGGACAGGGGATTACGAGCAGTACTTC. Translated, it gives CSASTTGTGDYEQYF.

In its sample, this clonotype was seen a few times. The CDR3 nucleotides are TGCAGTGCTAGAGATCAAAGCGGGAGGGCCCCGAGAGAGCAGTTCTTC. It encodes CSARDQSGRAPREQFF. This chain joins TRBV20-1 and TRBJ2-1; 10 bases fit TRBD2. This CDR3 comprises 16 residues. Trimming took 0 bases from V and 10 from J; bases not matched to a gene: 12. CDR1 is DFQATT and CDR2 is SNEGSKA in the germline V gene (reference sequence).

Regarding this clonotype: A read error may produce the germline difference seen at one junction end. J is TRBJ2-1 and V is TRBV20-1; 7 bases map to TRBD2. Germline V CDR1 and CDR2: DFQATT, SNEGSKA (reference sequence). This CDR3 contains 15 residues. As DNA, the CDR3 is TGCAGTGCTAGAGTTCCGGGGACTAAATACAATGAGCGGTTCTTC. Amino acids: CSARVPGTKYNERFF.

Details on this clonotype: This may come from a read error, since a much larger clone is one base off. The rearrangement uses TRBV6-6 and TRBJ2-7; 7 bases match TRBD2. The V segment lost 2 bases and the J segment 3 bases; nucleotides outside the gene matches: 10. The CDR3 runs to 16 residues. The germline V gene has CDR1 MNHNY and CDR2 SVGAGI (reference sequence). The CDR3 nucleotides are TGTGCCAGCAGTTACGCGGGGGAAAGTGGGAACTACGAGCAGTACTTC. Amino acid sequence: CASSYAGESGNYEQYF.

This clonotype was picked up a small number of times. J is TRBJ2-7 and V is TRBV20-1; the D call may be TRBD1 or TRBD2 (5 bases each). Between the trimmed V and J ends, which lost 5 bases and 4 bases, there was a span of 15 bases. Germline V CDR1 and CDR2: DFQATT, SNEGSKA (reference sequence). The CDR3 extends over 13 amino acids. The chain's CDR3 is CSARPGTKYEQYF. The CDR3 nucleotides are TGCAGTGCTCGACCCGGGACCAAATACGAGCAGTACTTC.

This clonotype was detected a few times. The chain uses TRBV10-3 and TRBJ1-1, with unresolved D. Trimming stripped 8 bases from V and 0 bases from J, with 7 bases between. This CDR3 is 12 amino acids long. Looked up from germline, CDR1 is ENHRY and CDR2 is SYGVKD. The CDR3 DNA sequence: TGTGCCATCGCGGCAGTGAACACTGAAGCTTTCTTT. It is translated as CAIAAVNTEAFF.

The chain carries TRBV20-1 and TRBJ2-4; 7 bases line up with TRBD1. The end of the DNA fits TRBJ2-5 better, so the J call may be wrong. Per germline, CDR1 DFQATT and CDR2 SNEGSKA (reference sequence). The CDR3 is 13 residues long. The CDR3: CSAIDQGVETQYF. DNA of the CDR3: TGCAGTGCTATCGACCAGGGGGTCGAGACCCAGTACTTC.

The chain combines TRBV6-5 with TRBJ1-2; D gene unclear. CDR3 length: 13 amino acids. CDR1 and CDR2 from the germline V gene are MNHEY and SVGAGI. Trimming pared 2 bases from V and 3 bases from J, leaving 7 bases between. In DNA form, the CDR3 reads TGTGCCAGCAGTTACGGGCAGGACTATGGCTACACCTTC. Amino acids: CASSYGQDYGYTF.

This clonotype showed up just a few times. J is TRBJ2-1 and V is TRBV20-1; D remains ambiguous. The V end lost 0 bases, the J end lost 9 bases, and 21 bases lay between the germline ends. The length of the CDR3 is 16 residues. Germline V gives CDR1 DFQATT, CDR2 SNEGSKA (reference sequence). The CDR3 DNA follows: TGCAGTGCTAGAGACCGGACGGAGAGTCTGGTAGGTGAGCAGTTCTTC. It specifies CSARDRTESLVGEQFF.

This clonotype was counted only a few times. The chain is built from TRBV6-5 and TRBJ1-2, with D possibly being TRBD1 (5 bases). V was shortened by 6 bases and J by 7 bases, with 18 bases between the two germline ends. The CDR3 totals 14 residues. Germline V lookup: CDR1 MNHEY, CDR2 SVGAGI. CDR3 sequence (DNA): TGTGCCAGCAGCCGCCAGGGAAATTTTCTTGGCTACACCTTC. As protein: CASSRQGNFLGYTF.

The chain joins TRBV10-3 to TRBJ2-2; D not certain. The CDR3 is 13 residues long. V shed 11 bases and J shed 7 bases, with 17 bases lying between them. Germline V gives CDR1 ENHRY, CDR2 SYGVKD. CDR3 residues: CALFDPVGGELFF. For the CDR3, the DNA is TGTGCCCTGTTTGACCCGGTCGGCGGGGAGCTGTTTTTT.

The CDR3 bases are TGTGCCAGCAGTCCACCTACCGACGGCCAGGGGGCCGAGCAGTACTTC. Protein sequence: CASSPPTDGQGAEQYF. V is TRBV27 and J is TRBJ2-7, with TRBD1 identical over 8 bases. Germline CDR1 MNHEY, CDR2 SMNVEV (reference sequence). CDR3 length: 16 residues. V lost 5 bases, J lost 6 bases, and 15 bases stayed unmatched.

This clonotype appeared a single time. The rearrangement links TRBV9 to TRBJ2-7; D not certain. V lost 8 bases and J 0 bases, leaving 9 bases between the germline ends. CDR1 is SGDLS, CDR2 YYNGEE, per germline. There are 12 residues in the CDR3. Here the CDR3 DNA reads TGTGCCAGTCAACTGGTCTCCTACGAGCAGTACTTC. Translation gives CASQLVSYEQYF.

The V call is TRBV25-1, the J call TRBJ2-1, with D perhaps TRBD1 (6 bases). Germline assignment: CDR1 MGHDK and CDR2 SYGVNS. The CDR3 is 13 amino acids. The V end was cut by 10 bases, the J end by 7 bases, with 17 bases between. The CDR3 spells CATRQGSRNEQFF. Written as DNA, the CDR3 is TGTGCCACCCGTCAGGGGAGTCGTAATGAGCAGTTCTTC.

V usage is TRBV10-3 and J usage is TRBJ2-3, with D possibly called TRBD1 or TRBD2 (5 bases each). The V end lost 4 bases, the J end lost 2 bases, and 13 bases lay between the germline ends. The CDR3 is 15 amino acids. From germline, CDR1 is ENHRY and CDR2 SYGVKD. CDR3 amino acids: CAISARDGPTDTQYF. CDR3 in DNA: TGTGCCATCAGTGCTCGGGACGGACCCACAGATACGCAGTATTTT.

The rearrangement uses TRBV6-6 and TRBJ2-3; the D gene is possibly TRBD2 (5 bases). Deletions cut 5 bases from V and 1 base from J, with 19 bases between. The CDR3 runs to 17 residues. Germline CDR1 is MNHNY and CDR2 is SVGAGI (reference sequence). The CDR3 protein is CASSPHLIGSGTDTQYF. CDR3 sequence (DNA): TGTGCCAGCAGTCCCCACCTCATTGGGAGTGGCACAGATACGCAGTATTTT.

This chain joins TRBV24-1 and TRBJ2-1; D perhaps matches TRBD1 (7 bases). Looked up from germline, CDR1 is KGHDR and CDR2 is SFDVKD. The CDR3 is 15 amino acids. V lost 4 bases to trimming and J lost 4 bases, with 13 bases between them. CDR3 DNA sequence: TGTGCCACCAGTGACCGGCGGGACAGTTACAATGAGCAGTTCTTC. Amino acids: CATSDRRDSYNEQFF.

There are a few counts of this clonotype. This chain links TRBV6-1 with TRBJ1-5; 7 bases are shared with TRBD1. The V and J ends lost 2 bases and 2 bases, in that order; junction bases with no gene match: 3. CDR1 MNHNS and CDR2 SASEGT come from the germline V gene. The CDR3 has 15 amino acids. In DNA form, the CDR3 reads TGTGCCAGCAGTGAACGGGACAGCCGCAATCAGCCCCAGCATTTT. Translated: CASSERDSRNQPQHF.

The genes are TRBV20-1 and TRBJ2-1, with a possible D match to TRBD2 (5 bases). Trimming removed 1 base from V and 8 bases from J, with 12 bases in between. This CDR3 comprises 13 residues. The germline gives CDR1 DFQATT, CDR2 SNEGSKA (reference sequence). DNA of the CDR3: TGCAGTGCTAGAGTGGGGAGTAGCGATGAGCAGTTCTTC. It codes for CSARVGSSDEQFF.

The chain combines TRBV20-1 with TRBJ1-4; D is unclear. Trimming took 7 bases from V and 0 from J, leaving 6 bases between them. Looked up from germline, CDR1 is DFQATT and CDR2 is SNEGSKA (reference sequence). There are 12 residues in the CDR3. CDR3 sequence: CSVVATNEKLFF. CDR3 coding DNA: TGCAGTGTTGTGGCAACTAATGAAAAACTGTTTTTT.

V gene TRBV29-1 combines with J gene TRBJ2-1; 12 bases match TRBD1. Germline V CDR1 and CDR2: SQVTM, ANQGSEA. The CDR3 extends over 14 amino acids. V gave up 4 bases and J gave up 12 bases; unmatched junction bases: 10. CDR3 sequence (DNA): TGCAGCGTTGGCATGGGACAGGGGGCAGATACGCAGTTCTTC. Amino acid sequence: CSVGMGQGADTQFF.

This clonotype was seen at least ten times. The germline gene is not matched at one end of the junction; a read error may be the cause. The chain couples TRBV5-1 to TRBJ2-7; TRBD1 matches at 11 bases. CDR1 is SGHRS and CDR2 is YFSETQ in the germline V gene. The length of the CDR3 is 14 residues. CDR3 bases: TGTGCCAGCAGCCTGGGACAGGGGGCCTACGAGCAGTACTTC. It yields the protein CASSLGQGAYEQYF.

This clonotype has a count of ten or more. The chain is built from TRBV20-1 and TRBJ2-7; D remains ambiguous. CDR1 and CDR2 from the germline V gene are DFQATT and SNEGSKA (reference sequence). Trimming removed 3 bases at V and 7 bases at J, with 22 bases between. The CDR3 contains 15 residues. As DNA, the CDR3 is TGCAGTGCTAGTGGCCGTACCCCATCCTACGGGGAGCAGTACTTC. Its protein product is CSASGRTPSYGEQYF.

The V gene is TRBV4-1, the J gene TRBJ2-1; 9 nucleotides agree with TRBD1. The ends lost 6 bases at V and 4 bases at J; junction bases unmatched: 4. Germline assignment: CDR1 MGHRA and CDR2 YSYEKL. The CDR3 is 14 amino acids. The CDR3 DNA sequence: TGCGCCAGCAGATTGGACAGGGGATACAATGAGCAGTTCTTC. The encoded protein is CASRLDRGYNEQFF.

This clonotype was seen more than once but under ten times. The rearrangement links TRBV28 to TRBJ2-3, with 8 bases that match TRBD1. CDR3 length: 15 amino acids. Germline trimming cut 5 bases from V and 6 bases from J; bases unmatched to any gene: 10. In germline, CDR1 is MDHEN, CDR2 SYDVKM. The CDR3 region is CASSESLDRVDTQYF. CDR3 bases: TGTGCCAGCAGTGAATCCCTGGACAGGGTCGATACGCAGTATTTT.

This clonotype was seen at least ten times. This chain uses TRBV11-2 with TRBJ2-7, with unresolved D. The CDR3 totals 14 residues. The germline V gene encodes CDR1 SGHAT and CDR2 FQNNGV. V lost 0 bases and J lost 2, with 8 bases in between. The CDR3 protein is CASSLEGLTYEQYF. The CDR3 coding sequence is TGTGCCAGCAGCTTAGAGGGGTTGACCTACGAGCAGTACTTC. The full variable domain, its missing parts supplied by reference TRBV11-2 and TRBJ2-7, is EAGVAQSPRYKIIEKRQSVAFWCNPISGHATLYWYQQILGQGPKLLIQFQNNGVVDDSQLPKDRFSAERLKGVDSTLKIQPAKLEDSAVYLCASSLEGLTYEQYFGPGTRLTVT.